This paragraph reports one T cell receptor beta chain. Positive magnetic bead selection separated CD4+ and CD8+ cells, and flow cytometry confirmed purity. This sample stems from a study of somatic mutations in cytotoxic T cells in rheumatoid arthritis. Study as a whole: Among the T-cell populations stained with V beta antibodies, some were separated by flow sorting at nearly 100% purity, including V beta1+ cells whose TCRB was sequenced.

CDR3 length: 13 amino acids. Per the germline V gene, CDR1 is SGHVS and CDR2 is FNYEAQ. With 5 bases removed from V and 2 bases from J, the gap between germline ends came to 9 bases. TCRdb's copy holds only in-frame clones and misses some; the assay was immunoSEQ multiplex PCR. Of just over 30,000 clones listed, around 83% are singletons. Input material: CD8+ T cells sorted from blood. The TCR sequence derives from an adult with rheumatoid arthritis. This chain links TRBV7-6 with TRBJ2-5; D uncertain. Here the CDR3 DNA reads TGTGCCAGCAGCCTGGGTGATCAAGAGACCCAGTACTTC. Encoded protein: CASSLGDQETQYF.